The 17 T cell receptor beta chains in this list originate from one sample, sequenced in a study of blood T cells in healthy people across ages. A second PCR of about 6 to 12 cycles used a sample-barcoded 5' primer and a J-beta primer mix. TCRdb re-called the 5' RACE reads through MiXCR, storing one row per CDR3 protein. The sample holds 590,000 or so distinct CDR3 sequences, 25% to 35% seen once. The sequenced sample consisted of blood. Receptor source: a woman of 80 years or more in good health.

This clonotype has ten or more counts. The chain employs TRBV5-1 and TRBJ2-5; tentatively, D is TRBD2 (6 bases). V lost 4 bases and J lost 2, with 18 bases in between. The V gene's germline CDR1 is SGHRS and CDR2 YFSETQ. The CDR3 sequence is 16 residues long. The CDR3 here is CASSQTRGAGQETQYF. The CDR3 region has the DNA TGCGCCAGCAGCCAAACGAGAGGGGCGGGGCAAGAGACCCAGTACTTC. Full variable domain (rest looked up from reference TRBV5-1 and TRBJ2-5): KAGVTQTPRYLIKTRGQQVTLSCSPISGHRSVSWYQQTPGQGLQFLFEYFSETQRNKGNFPGRFSGRQFSNSRSEMNVSTLELGDSALYLCASSQTRGAGQETQYFGPGTRLLVL.

This clonotype has a count of ten or more. The chain carries TRBV27 and TRBJ2-5; D is possibly TRBD1 or TRBD2 (6 bases each). CDR1 and CDR2 (germline): MNHEY, SMNVEV (reference sequence). Between the trimmed V and J ends, which lost 6 bases and 0 bases, there was a span of 14 bases. This CDR3 spans 15 amino acids. The DNA for the CDR3 is TGTGCCAGCAGATCGGGGGCGACGTACCAAGAGACCCAGTACTTC. It translates to CASRSGATYQETQYF.

As concerns this clonotype: A clone one base away is much larger, so this may be a read error. The gene calls are TRBV28 and TRBJ2-4; tentatively, D is TRBD2 (5 bases). V was shortened by 6 bases and J by 13 bases, with 25 bases between the two germline ends. The CDR3 contains 15 residues. Germline CDR1 is MDHEN and CDR2 is SYDVKM. CDR3 in amino acids: CASSDYPQVQEAQYF. In nucleotides, the CDR3 is TGTGCCAGCAGCGACTATCCCCAGGTCCAAGAGGCCCAGTACTTC.

The chain joins TRBV19 to TRBJ1-1; 11 nucleotides agree with TRBD1. The CDR3 consists of 12 residues. With 10 bases clipped from V and 5 bases from J, the junction kept 3 bases outside the gene matches. Germline values: CDR1 LNHDA, CDR2 SQIVND (reference sequence). CDR3 DNA: TGTGCCACCTGGGACAGGGGGACTGAAGCTTTCTTT. This translates into CATWDRGTEAFF.

This sequence joins TRBV28 and TRBJ1-6; TRBD1 aligns across 8 bases. V was pared by 2 bases and J by 0 bases, with 3 bases of the junction left unmatched. Germline values: CDR1 MDHEN, CDR2 SYDVKM. The CDR3 totals 17 residues. The CDR3 DNA reads TGTGCCAGCAGTTTACCAGGGGGCGACTCCTATAATTCACCCCTCCACTTT. It is translated as CASSLPGGDSYNSPLHF.

The chain links TRBV6-5 to TRBJ1-3, with 7 bases identical to TRBD1. CDR3 length equals 14 residues. Looked up from germline, CDR1 is MNHEY and CDR2 is SVGAGI. V lost 6 bases, J lost 2 bases, and 4 bases stayed unmatched. This chain's CDR3 is CASSRGGAGNTIYF. In nucleotides, the CDR3 is TGTGCCAGCAGCAGGGGGGGCGCTGGAAACACCATATATTTT.

The rearrangement links TRBV5-1 to TRBJ2-3, with a weak D call TRBD1 (6 bases). Germline V CDR1 and CDR2: SGHRS, YFSETQ. The V end lost 3 bases, the J end lost 7 bases, and 12 bases lay between the germline ends. The CDR3 totals 13 residues. CDR3 amino acids: CASSSETGYTQYF. CDR3 DNA sequence: TGCGCCAGCAGCTCCGAGACAGGTTATACGCAGTATTTT.

This clonotype was detected ten times or more. J is TRBJ2-5 and V is TRBV6-6; D not resolved. Germline V gene data show CDR1 as MNHNY and CDR2 as SVGAGI (reference sequence). Trimming pared 2 bases from V and 4 bases from J, leaving 5 bases between. This CDR3 has 12 amino acids. This CDR3 reads CASSYGGETQYF. In nucleotides, the CDR3 is TGTGCCAGCAGTTACGGTGGAGAGACCCAGTACTTC.

This clonotype showed up many times. The chain combines TRBV24-1 with TRBJ2-3; possible D gene TRBD2, 5 bases. The CDR3 runs 16 residues. Germline CDR1 reads KGHDR; CDR2 reads SFDVKD. Trimming cost V 0 bases and J 6 bases, with 15 bases left between them. CDR3 nucleotide sequence: TGTGCCACCAGTGATTTGGGTAGCGCCCAGACGGATACGCAGTATTTT. Translated, it gives CATSDLGSAQTDTQYF.

In regard to this clonotype: A much bigger clone sits one base away, suggesting this may be a read error. The chain employs TRBV15 and TRBJ2-2, with D possibly called TRBD1 or TRBD2 (5 bases each). Germline V CDR1 and CDR2: LNHNV, YYDKDF (reference sequence). The CDR3 consists of 15 residues. The CDR3 coding sequence is TGTGCCACCAGCAGAGCCCGAACAGGAGCCGGGGAGCGGTTTTTT. It specifies CATSRARTGAGERFF. The variable domain in full, with the rest retrieved from reference TRBV15 and TRBJ2-2, is DAMVIQNPRYQVTQFGKPVTLSCSQTLNHNVMYWYQQKSSQAPKLLFHYYDKDFNNEADTPDNFQSRRPNTSFCFLDIRSPGLGDTAMYLCATSRARTGAGERFFGEGSRLTVL.

Regarding this clonotype: A much larger clone differs by one base, so this may be a read error. This chain links TRBV4-2 with TRBJ2-3, with 9 bases fitting TRBD2. Germline V lookup: CDR1 LGHNA, CDR2 YNFKEQ. V lost 3 bases to trimming and J lost 6 bases; unmatched junction nucleotides: 4. The CDR3 runs 14 residues. For the CDR3, the DNA is TGTGCCAGCAGCCACGTAAGCGGGGGGGATACGCAGTATTTT. Its translation: CASSHVSGGDTQYF.

The chain is built from TRBV3-1 and TRBJ1-2, with D tentatively TRBD1 (6 bases). Trimming took off 4 bases at V and 2 bases at J, with 14 bases between the two ends. The CDR3 is 15 amino acids. The germline CDR1 and CDR2 sequences are LGHDT and YNNKEL (reference sequence). CDR3 protein: CASSLEDRLNYGYTF. CDR3 sequence (DNA): TGTGCCAGCAGCCTGGAGGACAGATTAAACTATGGCTACACCTTC.

This clonotype came up many times. This chain uses TRBV4-2 with TRBJ2-3; D might be TRBD2 (5 bases). CDR3 length: 16 residues. The V end lost 1 base, the J end lost 0 bases, and 11 bases lay between the germline ends. Germline V gene sequence: CDR1 LGHNA, CDR2 YNFKEQ. The CDR3 DNA follows: TGTGCCAGCAGCCAAGCAGCGAGCGGAAGCACAGATACGCAGTATTTT. Translation: CASSQAASGSTDTQYF.

V and J are TRBV10-3 and TRBJ1-4, with a weak D call TRBD1 (5 bases). The V end lost 4 bases, the J end lost 14 bases, and 14 bases lay between the germline ends. Per germline, CDR1 ENHRY and CDR2 SYGVKD. The CDR3 extends over 12 amino acids. This CDR3 is CAISGGDRKLFF. DNA of the CDR3: TGTGCCATCAGTGGGGGAGACAGAAAGCTGTTTTTT.

The rearrangement joins TRBV20-1 to TRBJ2-7; D uncertain. The CDR3 consists of 12 residues. Germline assignment: CDR1 DFQATT and CDR2 SNEGSKA (reference sequence). V lost 5 bases and J 1 base, leaving 9 bases between the germline ends. CDR3: CSAPATSYEQYF. In DNA form, the CDR3 reads TGCAGTGCTCCAGCAACATCCTACGAGCAGTACTTC.

V usage is TRBV20-1 and J usage is TRBJ2-3; D perhaps matches TRBD2 (5 bases). This CDR3 contains 14 residues. Germline V gives CDR1 DFQATT, CDR2 SNEGSKA (reference sequence). Trimming stripped 3 bases from V and 0 bases from J, with 10 bases between. The CDR3 sequence: CSARERMSTDTQYF. The CDR3 DNA reads TGCAGTGCTAGGGAGCGGATGAGCACAGATACGCAGTATTTT.

The genes are TRBV10-3 and TRBJ2-1, with D tentatively TRBD2 (5 bases). Germline lookup yields CDR1 ENHRY and CDR2 SYGVKD. The CDR3 sequence is 15 residues long. Trimming removed 4 bases at V and 4 bases at J, with 14 bases between. In DNA form, the CDR3 reads TGTGCCATCAGTGTTCAGGCGCGAGGGTACAATGAGCAGTTCTTC. This sequence encodes CAISVQARGYNEQFF.